This record covers a single T cell receptor (beta chain). Antigen: not known. The V end lost 1 base, the J end lost 6 bases, and 10 bases lay between the germline ends. This CDR3 has 14 amino acids. Germline V lookup: CDR1 SGHNT, CDR2 YYREEE (reference sequence). CD4+ cells underwent separation, giving CD45RA+ naive and CD45RA-negative memory subsets. This record comes from a study of shared clonotypes between healthy human individuals. Overall study results and limits: Several donors showed sharing of approximately 5% of naive CD4 clonotypes.

Each subset's genomic DNA was split evenly across several immunoSEQ plates. Authors' analysis steps: Filtering differed, since immunoSEQ gave only junction sequences and no quality scores. The table came from immunoSEQ multiplex PCR; TCRdb's copy has only in-frame clones and leaves some out. V and J calls and clone size are copied from that table; D and trimming were computed from the DNA. The table includes roughly 1.5 million clones, nearly 99% detected once. The chain carries TRBV5-4 and TRBJ2-2; D possibly corresponds to TRBD1 (6 bases). This receptor was taken from a man aged 25-40 years in good health. Sequencing was carried out using naive CD4+ T cells sorted from blood. Documented subset: CD45RA+ positively selected. The DNA of the CDR3 is TGTGCCAGCAGCTTGCCCTCAGGGGCCGGGGAGCTGTTTTTT. Translating it yields CASSLPSGAGELFF.